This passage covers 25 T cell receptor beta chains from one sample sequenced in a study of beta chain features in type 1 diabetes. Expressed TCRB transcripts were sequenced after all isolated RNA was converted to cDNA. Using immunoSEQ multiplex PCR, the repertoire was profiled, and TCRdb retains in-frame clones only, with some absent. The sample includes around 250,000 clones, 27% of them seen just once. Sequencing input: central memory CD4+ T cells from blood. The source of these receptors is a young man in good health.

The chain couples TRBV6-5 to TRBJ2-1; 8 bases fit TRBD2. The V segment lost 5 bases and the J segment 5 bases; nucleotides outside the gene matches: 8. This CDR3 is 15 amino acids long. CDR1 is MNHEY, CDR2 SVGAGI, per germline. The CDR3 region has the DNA TGTGCCAGCAGTCCCGGGACTAGAGGGAACAATGAGCAGTTCTTC. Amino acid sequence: CASSPGTRGNNEQFF.

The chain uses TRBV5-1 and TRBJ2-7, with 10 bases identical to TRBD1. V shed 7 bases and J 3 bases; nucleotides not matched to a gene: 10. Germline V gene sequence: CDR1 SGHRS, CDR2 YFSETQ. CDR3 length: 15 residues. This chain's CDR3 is CASRLGDRGYYEQYF. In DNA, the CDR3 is TGCGCCAGCCGCCTCGGGGACAGGGGATACTACGAGCAGTACTTC.

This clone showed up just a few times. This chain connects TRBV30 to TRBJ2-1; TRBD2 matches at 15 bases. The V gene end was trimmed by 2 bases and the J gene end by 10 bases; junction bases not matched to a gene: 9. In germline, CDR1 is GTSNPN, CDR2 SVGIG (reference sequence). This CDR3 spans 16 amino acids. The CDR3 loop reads CAWSPGLAGGVGEQFF. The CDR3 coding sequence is TGTGCCTGGAGTCCGGGACTAGCGGGAGGTGTAGGCGAGCAGTTCTTC.

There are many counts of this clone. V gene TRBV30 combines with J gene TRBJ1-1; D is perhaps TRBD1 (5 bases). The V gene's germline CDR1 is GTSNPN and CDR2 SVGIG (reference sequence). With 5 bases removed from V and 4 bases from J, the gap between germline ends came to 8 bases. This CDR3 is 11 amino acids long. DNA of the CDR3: TGTGCCTGGGGGGCTTTCACTGAAGCTTTCTTT. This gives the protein CAWGAFTEAFF.

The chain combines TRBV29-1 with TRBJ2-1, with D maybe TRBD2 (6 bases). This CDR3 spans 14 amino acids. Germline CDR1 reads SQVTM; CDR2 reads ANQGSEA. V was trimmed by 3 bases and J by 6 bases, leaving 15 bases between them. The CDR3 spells CSVDNDSGSNEQFF. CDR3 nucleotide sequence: TGCAGCGTTGATAATGATAGCGGCTCCAATGAGCAGTTCTTC.

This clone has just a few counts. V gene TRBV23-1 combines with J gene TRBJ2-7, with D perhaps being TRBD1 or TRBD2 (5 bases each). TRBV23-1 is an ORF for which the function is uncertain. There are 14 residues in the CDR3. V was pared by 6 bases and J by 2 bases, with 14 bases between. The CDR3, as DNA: TGCGCCAGCAGCCAAGATATGGGACCCTACGAGCAGTACTTC. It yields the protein CASSQDMGPYEQYF.

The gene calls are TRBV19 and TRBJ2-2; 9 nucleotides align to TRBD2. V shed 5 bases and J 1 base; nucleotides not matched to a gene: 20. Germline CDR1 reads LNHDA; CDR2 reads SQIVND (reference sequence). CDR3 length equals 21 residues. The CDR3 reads CASSRNTGTSYSVKNTGELFF. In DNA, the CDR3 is TGTGCCAGTAGTCGAAATACCGGGACTAGCTATTCCGTGAAGAACACCGGGGAGCTGTTTTTT.

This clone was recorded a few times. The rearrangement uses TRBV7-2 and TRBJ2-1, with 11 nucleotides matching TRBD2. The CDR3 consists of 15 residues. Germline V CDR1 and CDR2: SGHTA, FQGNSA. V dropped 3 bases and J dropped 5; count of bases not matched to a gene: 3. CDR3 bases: TGTGCCAGCAGCTTTAGCGGGAGGGAAAACAATGAGCAGTTCTTC. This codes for CASSFSGRENNEQFF.

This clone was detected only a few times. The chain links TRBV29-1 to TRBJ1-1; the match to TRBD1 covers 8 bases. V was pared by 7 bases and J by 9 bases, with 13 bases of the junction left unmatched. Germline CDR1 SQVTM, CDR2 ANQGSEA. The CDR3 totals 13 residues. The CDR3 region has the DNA TGCAGCGCCTCGACAGGGGTTGGTTTTAAAGCTTTCTTT. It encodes CSASTGVGFKAFF.

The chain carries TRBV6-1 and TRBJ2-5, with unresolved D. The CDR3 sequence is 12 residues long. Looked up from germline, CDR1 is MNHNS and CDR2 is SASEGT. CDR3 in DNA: TGTGCTAGTGGCGTCTGGTTGGGGACCCAGTACTTC. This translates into CASGVWLGTQYF.

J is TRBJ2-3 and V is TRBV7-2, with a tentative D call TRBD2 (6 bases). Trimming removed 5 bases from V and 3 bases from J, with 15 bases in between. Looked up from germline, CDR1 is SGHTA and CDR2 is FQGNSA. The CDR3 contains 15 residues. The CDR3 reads CASSPSGLITDTQYF. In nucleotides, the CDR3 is TGTGCCAGCAGCCCGTCGGGACTGATTACAGATACGCAGTATTTT.

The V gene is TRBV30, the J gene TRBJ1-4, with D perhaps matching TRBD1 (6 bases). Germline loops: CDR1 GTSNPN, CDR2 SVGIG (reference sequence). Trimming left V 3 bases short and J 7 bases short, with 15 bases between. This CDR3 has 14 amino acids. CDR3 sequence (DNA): TGTGCCTGGAGCCCGGGGGCGCGAAGTGAAAAACTGTTTTTT. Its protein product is CAWSPGARSEKLFF.

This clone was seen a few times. The CDR3 DNA follows: TGCGCCAGCAGCTCGGAGGGTACTGTCTACAATGAGCAGTTCTTC. Encoded protein: CASSSEGTVYNEQFF. The chain carries TRBV5-1 and TRBJ2-1; weak D call: TRBD2 (6 bases). With 3 bases removed from V and 3 bases from J, the gap between germline ends came to 13 bases. There are 15 residues in the CDR3. Germline V gene data show CDR1 as SGHRS and CDR2 as YFSETQ.

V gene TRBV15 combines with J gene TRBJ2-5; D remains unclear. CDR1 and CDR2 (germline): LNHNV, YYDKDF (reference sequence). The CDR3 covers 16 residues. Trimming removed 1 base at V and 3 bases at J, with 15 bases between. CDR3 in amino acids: CATSRGASIGEETQYF. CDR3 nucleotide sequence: TGTGCCACCAGCAGAGGGGCCTCTATAGGAGAAGAGACCCAGTACTTC. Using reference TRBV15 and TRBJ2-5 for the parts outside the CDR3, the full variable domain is DAMVIQNPRYQVTQFGKPVTLSCSQTLNHNVMYWYQQKSSQAPKLLFHYYDKDFNNEADTPDNFQSRRPNTSFCFLDIRSPGLGDTAMYLCATSRGASIGEETQYFGPGTRLLVL.

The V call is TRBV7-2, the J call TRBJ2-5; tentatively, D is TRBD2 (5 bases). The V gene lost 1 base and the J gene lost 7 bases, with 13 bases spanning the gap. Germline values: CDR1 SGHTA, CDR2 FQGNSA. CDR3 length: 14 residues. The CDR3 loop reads CASSLVASGGTQYF. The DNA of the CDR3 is TGTGCCAGCAGCTTAGTAGCCAGCGGCGGGACCCAGTACTTC.

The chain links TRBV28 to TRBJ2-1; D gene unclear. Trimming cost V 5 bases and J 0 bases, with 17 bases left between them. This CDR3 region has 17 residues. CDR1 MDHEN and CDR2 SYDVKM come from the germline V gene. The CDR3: CASSGSVQTSSYNEQFF. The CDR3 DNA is TGTGCCAGCAGTGGCTCAGTGCAAACCTCCTCCTACAATGAGCAGTTCTTC.

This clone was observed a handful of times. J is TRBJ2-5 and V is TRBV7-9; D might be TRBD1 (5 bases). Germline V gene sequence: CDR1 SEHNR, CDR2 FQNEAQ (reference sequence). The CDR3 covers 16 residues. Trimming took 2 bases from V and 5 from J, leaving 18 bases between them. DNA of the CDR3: TGTGCCAGCAGCTTACGGTCAGGCTTATCAGGGGAGACCCAGTACTTC. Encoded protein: CASSLRSGLSGETQYF.

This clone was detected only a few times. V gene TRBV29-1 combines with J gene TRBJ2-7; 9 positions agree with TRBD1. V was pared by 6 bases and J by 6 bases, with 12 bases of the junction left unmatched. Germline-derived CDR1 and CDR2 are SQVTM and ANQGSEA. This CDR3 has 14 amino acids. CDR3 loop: CSVKGQGLYVEQYF. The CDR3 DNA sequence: TGCAGCGTGAAAGGACAGGGGTTGTACGTCGAGCAGTACTTC.

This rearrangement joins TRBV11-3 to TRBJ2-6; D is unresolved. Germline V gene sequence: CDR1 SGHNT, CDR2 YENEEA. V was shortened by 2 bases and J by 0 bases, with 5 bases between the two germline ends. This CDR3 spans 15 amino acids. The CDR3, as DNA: TGTGCCAGCAGCTTAATGATCTCTGGGGCCAACGTCCTGACTTTC. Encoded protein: CASSLMISGANVLTF.

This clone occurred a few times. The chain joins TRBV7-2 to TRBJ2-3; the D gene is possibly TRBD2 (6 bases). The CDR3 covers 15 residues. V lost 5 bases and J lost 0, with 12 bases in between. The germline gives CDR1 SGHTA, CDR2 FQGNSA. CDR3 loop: CASSPGTLSTDTQYF. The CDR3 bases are TGTGCCAGCAGCCCCGGGACTCTTAGCACAGATACGCAGTATTTT.

In DNA form, the CDR3 reads TGTGCCAGCACGGGACTAGCGGGGGCCAAACTAGCCAAAAACATTCAGTACTTC. It translates to CASTGLAGAKLAKNIQYF. The chain has TRBV2 and TRBJ2-4, with 14 bases identical to TRBD2. This CDR3 is built from 18 residues. The J segment lost 0 bases and the V segment lost 7 bases, leaving 8 bases of the junction unmatched. The germline V gene encodes CDR1 SNHLY and CDR2 FYNNEI.

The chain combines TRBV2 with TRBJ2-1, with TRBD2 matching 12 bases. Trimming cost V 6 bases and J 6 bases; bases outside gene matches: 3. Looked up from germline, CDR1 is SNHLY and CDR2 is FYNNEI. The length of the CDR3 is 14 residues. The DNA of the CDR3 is TGTGCCAGCAGAGGACTAGCGGGACCCAATGAGCAGTTCTTC. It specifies CASRGLAGPNEQFF.

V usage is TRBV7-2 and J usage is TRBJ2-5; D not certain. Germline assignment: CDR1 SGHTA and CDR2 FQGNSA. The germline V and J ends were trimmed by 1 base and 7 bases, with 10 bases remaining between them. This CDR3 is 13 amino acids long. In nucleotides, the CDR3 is TGTGCCAGCAGCTTAGGATGGACCAGGACCCAGTACTTC. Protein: CASSLGWTRTQYF.

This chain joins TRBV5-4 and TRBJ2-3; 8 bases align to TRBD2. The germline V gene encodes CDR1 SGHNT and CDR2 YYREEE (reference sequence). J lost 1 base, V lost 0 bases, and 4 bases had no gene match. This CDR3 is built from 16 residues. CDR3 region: CASSLDMRGGTDTQYF. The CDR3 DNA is TGTGCCAGCAGCTTGGATATGCGGGGGGGCACAGATACGCAGTATTTT.

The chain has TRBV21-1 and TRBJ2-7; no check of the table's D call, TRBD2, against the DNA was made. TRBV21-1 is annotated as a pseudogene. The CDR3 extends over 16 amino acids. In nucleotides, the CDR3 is TGTGCCAGCAGCCCCCAGGAGGAACGGAGCTCCTACGAGCAGTACTTC. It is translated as CASSPQEERSSYEQYF.